This T cell receptor beta chain was profiled in a study of blood T cell repertoires in COVID-19. Study background: From the United States, Italy and Spain came samples of acute and convalescent COVID-19.

Source study methods: Nucleated cell number was recorded as an estimate derived from reference gene primer amplification. The method was immunoSEQ multiplex PCR; TCRdb's version includes in-frame clones alone and lacks a portion of them. D and trimming come from the DNA, and the V and J calls and clone size come from that table. This repertoire shows 60,000 or so clones, around 87% found once; its top ten account for approximately 7%. V was shortened by 2 bases and J by 2 bases, with 7 bases between the two germline ends. CDR1 is GTSNPN, CDR2 SVGIG, per germline (reference sequence). The CDR3 length is 13 residues.

The J gene is TRBJ1-5, the V gene TRBV30; possible D gene TRBD1, 5 bases. Input material: peripheral blood. This TCR derives from a man aged 55-75 years with acute or convalescent COVID-19. CDR3 coding DNA: TGTGCCTGGAGTCAAGGGGGCAATCAGCCCCAGCATTTT. This sequence encodes CAWSQGGNQPQHF.